This TCR beta chain was sequenced for a study of post-analysis software for immune sequencing data. Regarding the study as a whole: When patients were compared with controls, 4 or 5 TRBV segments were more frequent, TRBV5-6, TRBV5-1 and TRBV20-1 among them. Samples from one preparation batch, clustered by F measure, grouped strongly together. Normalized Chao1 diversity was significantly reduced in patients versus controls.

The TCR beta cDNA libraries carried unique molecular identifiers. From around 1 to 10 million T cells, a few hundred thousand cDNA molecules were obtained. TCRdb re-called the PCR reads with MiXCR, one entry per CDR3 protein. The data hold 600,000 to 750,000 distinct CDR3 sequences, with approximately 59% observed a single time. A remark on this clonotype: The antigen remains undetermined. At one boundary the junction diverges from the germline segment, which might be a read error.

Germline-derived CDR1 and CDR2 are MNHEY and SVGEGT. This CDR3 is built from 13 residues. Specimen: blood. The TCR sequence derives from a girl aged 2 to 10 with multiple sclerosis. The J gene is TRBJ2-7, the V gene TRBV6-2 or TRBV6-3; tentative D call: TRBD2 (6 bases). CDR3 protein: CASSHSGGYEQYF. The DNA for the CDR3 is TGTGCCAGCAGTCACTCCGGGGGCTACGAGCAGTACTTC.